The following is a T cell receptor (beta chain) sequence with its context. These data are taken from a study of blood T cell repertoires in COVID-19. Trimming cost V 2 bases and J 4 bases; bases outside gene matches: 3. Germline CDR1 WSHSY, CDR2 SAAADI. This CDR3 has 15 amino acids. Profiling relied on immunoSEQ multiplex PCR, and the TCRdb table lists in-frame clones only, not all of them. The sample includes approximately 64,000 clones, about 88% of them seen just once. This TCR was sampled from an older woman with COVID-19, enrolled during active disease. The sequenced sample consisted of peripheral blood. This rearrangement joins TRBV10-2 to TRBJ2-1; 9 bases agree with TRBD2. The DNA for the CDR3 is TGCGCCAGCAGTGAGGCGACTAGCGGTTACAATGAGCAGTTCTTC. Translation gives CASSEATSGYNEQFF.